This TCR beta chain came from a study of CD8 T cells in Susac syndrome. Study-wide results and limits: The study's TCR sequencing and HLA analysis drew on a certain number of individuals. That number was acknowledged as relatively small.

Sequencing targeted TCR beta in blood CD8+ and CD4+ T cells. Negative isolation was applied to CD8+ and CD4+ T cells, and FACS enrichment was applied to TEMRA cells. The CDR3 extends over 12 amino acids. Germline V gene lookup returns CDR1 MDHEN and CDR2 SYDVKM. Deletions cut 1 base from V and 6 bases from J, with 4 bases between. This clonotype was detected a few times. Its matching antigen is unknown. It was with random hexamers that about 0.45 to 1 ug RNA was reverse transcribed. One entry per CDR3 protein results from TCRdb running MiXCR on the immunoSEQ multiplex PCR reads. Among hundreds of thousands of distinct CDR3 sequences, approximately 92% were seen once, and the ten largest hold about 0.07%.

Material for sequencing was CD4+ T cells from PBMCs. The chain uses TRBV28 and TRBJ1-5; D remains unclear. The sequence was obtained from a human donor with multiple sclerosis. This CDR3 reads CASSLFGQPQHF. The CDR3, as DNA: TGTGCCAGCAGTTTATTTGGTCAGCCCCAGCATTTT.